These T cell receptor beta chains were read from a single sample in a study of T cells after yellow fever vaccination. TCRdb analysed the 5' RACE reads with MiXCR anew, one entry per CDR3 protein. The profile shows hundreds of thousands of distinct CDR3 sequences, roughly 12% of them singletons. The sequencing used PBMCs, collected on the day of the yellow fever booster vaccination. These receptors all stem from a man aged 30 to 39 who received the YFV17D yellow fever vaccine. Each CDR3 is given with its conserved first and last residue. The order of the fields is V gene, D gene, J gene, clone size, CDR3 protein, CDR3 DNA. The D gene is left open where the match is weak. Clone size is stated in some rows and not others, as once, few, many or a class when expanded.

V gene: TRBV5-1
D gene: NA
J gene: TRBJ2-2
clone size: NA
CDR3 protein: CASSLLGDTGELIF
CDR3 DNA: TGCGCCAGCAGCTTACTAGGGGACACCGGGGAGCTGATTTTT

V gene: TRBV3-1
D gene: TRBD2
J gene: TRBJ2-2
clone size: few
CDR3 protein: CASSPAWDGGTSGSTGELFF
CDR3 DNA: TGTGCCAGCAGCCCGGCGTGGGACGGTGGGACTAGCGGGAGCACCGGGGAGCTGTTTTTT

V gene: TRBV6-5
D gene: NA
J gene: TRBJ1-6
clone size: NA
CDR3 protein: CASSYRNSPLHF
CDR3 DNA: TGTGCCAGCAGTTACCGTAATTCACCCCTCCACTTT

V gene: TRBV6-1
D gene: NA
J gene: TRBJ1-5
clone size: NA
CDR3 protein: CASIKGGFSNQPQHF
CDR3 DNA: TGTGCCAGCATAAAGGGAGGTTTTAGCAATCAGCCCCAGCATTTT

V gene: TRBV6-5
D gene: NA
J gene: TRBJ2-1
clone size: few
CDR3 protein: CASRGLREQFF
CDR3 DNA: TGTGCCAGCCGGGGGCTACGTGAGCAGTTCTTC

V gene: TRBV14
D gene: NA
J gene: TRBJ2-5
clone size: few
CDR3 protein: CASSQGIGETQYF
CDR3 DNA: TGTGCCAGCAGCCAAGGGATTGGCGAGACCCAGTACTTC

V gene: TRBV20-1
D gene: TRBD2
J gene: TRBJ2-1
clone size: NA
CDR3 protein: CCARVKAGGPYNEQFF
CDR3 DNA: TGCTGTGCTAGAGTAAAAGCGGGAGGCCCATACAATGAGCAGTTCTTC

V gene: TRBV12-3/TRBV12-4
D gene: NA
J gene: TRBJ1-2
clone size: NA
CDR3 protein: CASSQPQEINYGYTF
CDR3 DNA: TGTGCCAGCAGCCAGCCCCAGGAGATTAACTATGGCTACACCTTC

V gene: TRBV20-1
D gene: TRBD2
J gene: TRBJ2-1
clone size: few
CDR3 protein: CSARGILAANNEQFF
CDR3 DNA: TGCAGTGCTCGCGGGATACTAGCGGCAAACAATGAGCAGTTCTTC

V gene: TRBV6-5
D gene: TRBD1
J gene: TRBJ2-6
clone size: NA
CDR3 protein: CASSYRDSRANVLTF
CDR3 DNA: TGTGCCAGCAGTTACAGGGACAGTCGGGCCAACGTCCTGACTTTC

V gene: TRBV28
D gene: TRBD1
J gene: TRBJ1-1
clone size: many
CDR3 protein: CASRVDRVPPEAFF
CDR3 DNA: TGTGCCAGCAGAGTCGACAGGGTTCCTCCTGAAGCTTTCTTT

V gene: TRBV4-3
D gene: TRBD2
J gene: TRBJ2-3
clone size: NA
CDR3 protein: CASSQARLADTQYF
CDR3 DNA: TGCGCCAGCAGCCAAGCCAGACTAGCGGATACGCAGTATTTT

V gene: TRBV12-3/TRBV12-4
D gene: NA
J gene: TRBJ1-2
clone size: NA
CDR3 protein: CASSPGLGGYTF
CDR3 DNA: TGTGCCAGCAGTCCAGGGCTGGGGGGCTACACCTTC

V gene: TRBV7-2
D gene: TRBD2
J gene: TRBJ2-1
clone size: NA
CDR3 protein: CASSSAGDYYNEQFF
CDR3 DNA: TGTGCCAGCAGCTCAGCGGGAGATTACTACAATGAGCAGTTCTTC

V gene: TRBV10-2
D gene: NA
J gene: TRBJ2-5
clone size: many
CDR3 protein: CASSQQGRETQYF
CDR3 DNA: TGCGCCAGCAGCCAGCAGGGAAGGGAGACCCAGTACTTC

V gene: TRBV20-1
D gene: NA
J gene: TRBJ1-2
clone size: NA
CDR3 protein: CSAAVGTYGYTF
CDR3 DNA: TGCAGTGCGGCGGTTGGGACCTATGGCTACACCTTC

V gene: TRBV12-3/TRBV12-4
D gene: NA
J gene: TRBJ2-2
clone size: few
CDR3 protein: CASSGAGGELFF
CDR3 DNA: TGTGCCAGCAGCGGTGCGGGCGGGGAGCTGTTTTTT

V gene: TRBV27
D gene: TRBD2
J gene: TRBJ2-2
clone size: NA
CDR3 protein: CASSLGLEPTGELFF
CDR3 DNA: TGTGCCAGCAGTCTGGGACTAGAACCCACCGGGGAGCTGTTTTTT

V gene: TRBV3-1
D gene: NA
J gene: TRBJ2-7
clone size: many
CDR3 protein: CASSQEGGENEQYF
CDR3 DNA: TGTGCCAGCAGCCAAGAAGGAGGGGAAAACGAGCAGTACTTC

V gene: TRBV7-9
D gene: TRBD1
J gene: TRBJ1-1
clone size: NA
CDR3 protein: CASSPQQGLGNTEAFF
CDR3 DNA: TGTGCCAGCAGCCCCCAACAGGGGTTGGGGAACACTGAAGCTTTCTTT

V gene: TRBV10-3
D gene: TRBD2
J gene: TRBJ2-2
clone size: few
CDR3 protein: CAISESSAGVTAGELFF
CDR3 DNA: TGTGCCATCAGTGAGTCGTCAGCGGGGGTGACGGCCGGGGAGCTGTTTTTT

V gene: TRBV14
D gene: TRBD1
J gene: TRBJ2-7
clone size: NA
CDR3 protein: CASSDLGQAYEQYF
CDR3 DNA: TGTGCCAGCAGCGACCTAGGACAGGCCTACGAGCAGTACTTC

V gene: TRBV19
D gene: TRBD1
J gene: TRBJ1-2
clone size: few
CDR3 protein: CASVGRDRGSDGYTF
CDR3 DNA: TGTGCCAGCGTAGGCCGGGACAGGGGGTCGGATGGCTACACCTTC

V gene: TRBV21-1
D gene: NA
J gene: TRBJ2-6
clone size: many
CDR3 protein: CASSKARRETISGANVLTF
CDR3 DNA: TGTGCCAGCAGCAAAGCCCGCAGGGAAACGATCTCTGGGGCCAACGTCCTGACTTTC

V gene: TRBV20-1
D gene: NA
J gene: TRBJ1-1
clone size: NA
CDR3 protein: CSAYRAMNTEAFF
CDR3 DNA: TGCAGTGCTTACAGGGCCATGAACACTGAAGCTTTCTTT

V gene: TRBV7-2
D gene: NA
J gene: TRBJ2-1
clone size: NA
CDR3 protein: CASSFRALYNEQFF
CDR3 DNA: TGTGCCAGCAGCTTTCGGGCCCTCTACAATGAGCAGTTCTTC

V gene: TRBV18
D gene: TRBD2
J gene: TRBJ2-7
clone size: NA
CDR3 protein: CASSPPGLAGIHEQYF
CDR3 DNA: TGTGCCAGCTCACCACCGGGTCTAGCGGGAATCCACGAGCAGTACTTC

V gene: TRBV19
D gene: NA
J gene: TRBJ2-2
clone size: few
CDR3 protein: CASTVKGRGELFF
CDR3 DNA: TGTGCCAGTACCGTGAAAGGCCGAGGGGAGCTGTTTTTT

V gene: TRBV7-2
D gene: TRBD2
J gene: TRBJ2-7
clone size: few
CDR3 protein: CASSPASGSSYEQYF
CDR3 DNA: TGTGCCAGCAGCCCTGCTAGCGGCAGCTCCTACGAGCAGTACTTC

V gene: TRBV5-4
D gene: NA
J gene: TRBJ2-7
clone size: few
CDR3 protein: CASGAGAFHEQYF
CDR3 DNA: TGTGCCAGCGGGGCCGGGGCCTTCCACGAGCAGTACTTC

V gene: TRBV25-1
D gene: TRBD1
J gene: TRBJ2-2
clone size: few
CDR3 protein: CASSEDRLTGELFF
CDR3 DNA: TGTGCCAGCAGTGAGGACAGGCTTACCGGGGAGCTGTTTTTT

V gene: TRBV5-1
D gene: NA
J gene: TRBJ2-1
clone size: NA
CDR3 protein: CASLDGRGGNEQFF
CDR3 DNA: TGCGCCAGCTTAGACGGTCGTGGGGGCAATGAGCAGTTCTTC

V gene: TRBV2
D gene: TRBD1
J gene: TRBJ2-3
clone size: NA
CDR3 protein: CASSEKDRGTDTQYF
CDR3 DNA: TGTGCCAGCAGTGAAAAGGACAGGGGGACAGATACGCAGTATTTT

V gene: TRBV7-9
D gene: NA
J gene: TRBJ2-5
clone size: few
CDR3 protein: CASSYQRGTRQETQYF
CDR3 DNA: TGTGCCAGCAGTTATCAGAGGGGGACCCGCCAAGAGACCCAGTACTTC

V gene: TRBV19
D gene: NA
J gene: TRBJ2-2
clone size: NA
CDR3 protein: CASSAWTSYTGELFF
CDR3 DNA: TGTGCCAGTAGTGCATGGACATCCTACACCGGGGAGCTGTTTTTT

V gene: TRBV5-4
D gene: NA
J gene: TRBJ1-1
clone size: NA
CDR3 protein: CASSFGPSYAEAFF
CDR3 DNA: TGTGCCAGCAGCTTCGGACCCTCGTACGCTGAAGCTTTCTTT

V gene: TRBV4-3
D gene: NA
J gene: TRBJ2-2
clone size: few
CDR3 protein: CASSWARANTGELFF
CDR3 DNA: TGCGCCAGCAGCTGGGCCCGTGCGAACACCGGGGAGCTGTTTTTT

V gene: TRBV5-6
D gene: NA
J gene: TRBJ2-3
clone size: few
CDR3 protein: CASSSWTPSTDTQYF
CDR3 DNA: TGTGCCAGCAGCTCCTGGACACCGAGCACAGATACGCAGTATTTT

V gene: TRBV9
D gene: NA
J gene: TRBJ2-1
clone size: once
CDR3 protein: CASSAGTRIYNEQFF
CDR3 DNA: TGTGCCAGCAGCGCCGGGACAAGAATCTACAATGAGCAGTTCTTC

V gene: TRBV6-6
D gene: TRBD1
J gene: TRBJ2-7
clone size: few
CDR3 protein: CATEQGADYEQYF
CDR3 DNA: TGTGCCACCGAGCAGGGGGCCGACTACGAGCAGTACTTC

V gene: TRBV20-1
D gene: TRBD1
J gene: TRBJ2-7
clone size: NA
CDR3 protein: CSAAPGTGGYEQYF
CDR3 DNA: TGCAGTGCTGCCCCCGGGACAGGGGGCTACGAGCAGTACTTC

V gene: TRBV19
D gene: TRBD1
J gene: TRBJ2-7
clone size: NA
CDR3 protein: CASSEIRGTGDYEQYF
CDR3 DNA: TGTGCCAGTTCCGAAATCAGAGGGACAGGGGACTACGAGCAGTACTTC